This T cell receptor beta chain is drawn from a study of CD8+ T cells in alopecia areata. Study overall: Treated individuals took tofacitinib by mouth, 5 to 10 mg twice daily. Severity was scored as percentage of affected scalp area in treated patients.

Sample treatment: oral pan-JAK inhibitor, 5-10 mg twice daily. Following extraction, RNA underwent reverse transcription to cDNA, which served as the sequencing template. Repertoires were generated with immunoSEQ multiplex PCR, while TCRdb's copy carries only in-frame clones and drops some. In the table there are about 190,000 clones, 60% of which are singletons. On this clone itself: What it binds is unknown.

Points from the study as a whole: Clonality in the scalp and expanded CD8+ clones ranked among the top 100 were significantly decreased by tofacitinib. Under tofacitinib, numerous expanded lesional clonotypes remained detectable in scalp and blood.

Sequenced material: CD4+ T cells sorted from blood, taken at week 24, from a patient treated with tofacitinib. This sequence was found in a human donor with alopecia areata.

Here the CDR3 DNA reads TGTGCCAGCATCCGCGGACAGGGTTATTCACCCCTCCACTTT. Protein: CASIRGQGYSPLHF. The chain recombines TRBV6-1 with TRBJ1-6, with 8 bases aligning to TRBD1. The CDR3 sequence is 14 residues long. From germline, CDR1 is MNHNS and CDR2 SASEGT. The ends lost 7 bases at V and 8 bases at J; junction bases unmatched: 7.